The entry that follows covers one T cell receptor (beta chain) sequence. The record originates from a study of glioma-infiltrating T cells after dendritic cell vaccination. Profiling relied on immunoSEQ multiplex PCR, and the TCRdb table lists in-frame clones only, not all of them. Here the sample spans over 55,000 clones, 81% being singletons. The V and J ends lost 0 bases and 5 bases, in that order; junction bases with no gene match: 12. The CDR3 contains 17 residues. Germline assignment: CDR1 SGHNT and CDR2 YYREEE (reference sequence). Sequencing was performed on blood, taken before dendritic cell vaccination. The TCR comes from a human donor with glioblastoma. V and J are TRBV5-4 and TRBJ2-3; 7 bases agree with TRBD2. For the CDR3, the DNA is TGTGCCAGCAGCTTGGCCGGGCGGGGGACCCTAAGAGATACGCAGTATTTT. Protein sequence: CASSLAGRGTLRDTQYF.